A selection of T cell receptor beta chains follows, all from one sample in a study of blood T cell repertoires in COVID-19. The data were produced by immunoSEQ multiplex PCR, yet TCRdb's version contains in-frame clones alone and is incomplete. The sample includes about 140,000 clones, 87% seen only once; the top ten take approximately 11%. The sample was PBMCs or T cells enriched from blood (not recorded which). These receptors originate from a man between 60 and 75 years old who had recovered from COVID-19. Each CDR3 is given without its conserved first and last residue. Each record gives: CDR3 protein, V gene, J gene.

CDR3 protein: AISETPRGTQPQH
V gene: TRBV10-3
J gene: TRBJ1-5

CDR3 protein: ASSWEPGLVSPGEQF
V gene: TRBV5-4
J gene: TRBJ2-1

CDR3 protein: ASSVDSSGNTIY
V gene: TRBV9
J gene: TRBJ1-3

CDR3 protein: SVERTGSNEQF
V gene: TRBV29-1
J gene: TRBJ2-1

CDR3 protein: ASSSRGPGNQPQH
V gene: TRBV18
J gene: TRBJ1-5

CDR3 protein: ASSLGLAGGLIYNEQF
V gene: TRBV5-1
J gene: TRBJ2-1

CDR3 protein: SASTPGSNTEAF
V gene: TRBV20-1
J gene: TRBJ1-1

CDR3 protein: ASSKRTRDTDTQY
V gene: TRBV6-5
J gene: TRBJ2-3

CDR3 protein: AWSGQGNEKLF
V gene: TRBV30
J gene: TRBJ1-4

CDR3 protein: ASSLQREVRTGELF
V gene: TRBV4-1
J gene: TRBJ2-2

CDR3 protein: ASSQDINQPQH
V gene: TRBV4-2
J gene: TRBJ1-5

CDR3 protein: ASSLLTGVEAGYT
V gene: TRBV28
J gene: TRBJ1-2

CDR3 protein: ASSLGGGLSGNTIY
V gene: TRBV7-6
J gene: TRBJ1-3

CDR3 protein: ASAQFSGNTIY
V gene: TRBV25-1
J gene: TRBJ1-3

CDR3 protein: ASSLPSARDIQY
V gene: TRBV5-5
J gene: TRBJ2-4

CDR3 protein: ASSQDRSGRGTDTQY
V gene: TRBV3-1/TRBV3-2
J gene: TRBJ2-3

CDR3 protein: ASTNREREKLF
V gene: TRBV19
J gene: TRBJ1-4

CDR3 protein: ASIYRTGGDMNTEAF
V gene: TRBV19
J gene: TRBJ1-1

CDR3 protein: ASSKNRGRTLTDTQY
V gene: TRBV2
J gene: TRBJ2-3

CDR3 protein: ASSQDSDLEQF
V gene: TRBV4-2
J gene: TRBJ2-1

CDR3 protein: ASSELYEQY
V gene: TRBV2
J gene: TRBJ2-7

CDR3 protein: ASSHAGGNQPQH
V gene: TRBV3-1/TRBV3-2
J gene: TRBJ1-5

CDR3 protein: ASSMGGPNTEAF
V gene: TRBV19
J gene: TRBJ1-1

CDR3 protein: ASSVETGLAKF
V gene: TRBV9
J gene: TRBJ2-1

CDR3 protein: ASSLALGQGFTEAF
V gene: TRBV5-1
J gene: TRBJ1-1

CDR3 protein: ASSFVYNEQF
V gene: TRBV28
J gene: TRBJ2-1

CDR3 protein: ASGSRGGAKNIQY
V gene: TRBV28
J gene: TRBJ2-4

CDR3 protein: ASSREVNQPQH
V gene: TRBV2
J gene: TRBJ1-5

CDR3 protein: AISGTSGIRHNEQF
V gene: TRBV10-3
J gene: TRBJ2-1

CDR3 protein: ASSRDTSGYT
V gene: TRBV14
J gene: TRBJ1-2

CDR3 protein: ASRLQAGTDTQY
V gene: TRBV6-5
J gene: TRBJ2-3